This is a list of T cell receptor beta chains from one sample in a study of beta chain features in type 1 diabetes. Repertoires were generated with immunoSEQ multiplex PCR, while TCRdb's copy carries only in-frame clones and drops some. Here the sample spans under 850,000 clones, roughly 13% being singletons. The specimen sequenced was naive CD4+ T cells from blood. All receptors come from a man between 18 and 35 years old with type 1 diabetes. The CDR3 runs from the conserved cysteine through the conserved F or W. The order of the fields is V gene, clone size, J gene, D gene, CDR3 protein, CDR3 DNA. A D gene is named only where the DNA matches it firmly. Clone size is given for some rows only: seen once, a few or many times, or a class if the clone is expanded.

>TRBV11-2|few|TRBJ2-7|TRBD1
CASSPIWDRATTGYEQYF
TGTGCCAGCAGTCCCATCTGGGACAGGGCTACTACGGGTTACGAGCAGTACTTC
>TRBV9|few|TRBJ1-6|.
CASSVAQPYNSPLHF
TGTGCCAGCAGCGTAGCGCAGCCCTATAATTCACCCCTCCACTTT
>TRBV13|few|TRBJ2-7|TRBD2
CASSFTSGGAVHTSEQYF
TGTGCCAGCAGCTTTACTAGCGGGGGGGCAGTCCACACAAGCGAGCAGTACTTC
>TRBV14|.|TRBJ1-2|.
CASSQGTSYGYTF
TGTGCCAGCAGCCAAGGCACCTCCTATGGCTACACCTTC
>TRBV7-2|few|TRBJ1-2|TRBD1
CASSYVTGNYGYTF
TGTGCCAGCAGCTATGTGACAGGGAACTATGGCTACACCTTC
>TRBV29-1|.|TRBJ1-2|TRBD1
CSVEGQGSSGGYTF
TGCAGCGTTGAAGGACAGGGGTCCTCGGGAGGCTACACCTTC
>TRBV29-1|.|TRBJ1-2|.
CSVERQQEGYTF
TGCAGCGTTGAAAGACAGCAGGAGGGCTACACCTTC
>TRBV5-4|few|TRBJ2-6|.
CASSSKAGANVLTF
TGTGCCAGCAGCTCAAAAGCTGGGGCCAACGTCCTGACTTTC
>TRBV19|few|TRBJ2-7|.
CASSIDRDKSNEQYF
TGTGCCAGTAGTATTGATCGGGATAAATCGAACGAGCAGTACTTC
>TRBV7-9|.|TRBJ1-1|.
CASSLSTVNTEAFF
TGTGCCAGCAGCTTATCAACAGTGAACACTGAAGCTTTCTTT
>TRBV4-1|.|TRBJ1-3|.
CASSLESISGNTIYF
TGCGCCAGCAGCCTAGAGTCCATCTCTGGAAACACCATATATTTT
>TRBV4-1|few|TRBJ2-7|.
CASSQEGGGFSYEQYF
TGCGCCAGCAGCCAAGAAGGGGGGGGTTTCTCCTACGAGCAGTACTTC
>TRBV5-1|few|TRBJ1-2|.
CASSLGEDGYTF
TGCGCCAGCAGCTTGGGGGAGGATGGCTACACCTTC
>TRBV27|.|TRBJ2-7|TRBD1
CASNRIGDSPHEQYF
TGTGCCAGCAACCGCATTGGGGACAGTCCCCACGAGCAGTACTTC
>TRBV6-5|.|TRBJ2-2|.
CASSYLGPNTGELFF
TGTGCCAGCAGTTATTTGGGGCCAAACACCGGGGAGCTGTTTTTT
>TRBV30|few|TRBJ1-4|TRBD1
CAWTPRTGFNEKLFF
TGTGCCTGGACCCCGAGGACAGGGTTTAATGAAAAACTGTTTTTT
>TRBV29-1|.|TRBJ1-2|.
CSVNPGRGNYGYTF
TGCAGCGTTAACCCGGGGAGGGGTAACTATGGCTACACCTTC
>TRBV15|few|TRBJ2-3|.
CATSRIGRSGTYQDTQYF
TGTGCCACCAGCAGGATAGGTAGGAGCGGGACATACCAAGATACGCAGTATTTT
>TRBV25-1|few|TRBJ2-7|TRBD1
CASSERTGGFHEQYF
TGTGCCAGCAGTGAAAGGACAGGGGGCTTCCACGAGCAGTACTTC
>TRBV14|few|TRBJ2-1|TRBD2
CASSLGTSGGLEQFF
TGTGCCAGCAGCCTCGGGACTAGCGGGGGGCTTGAGCAGTTCTTC
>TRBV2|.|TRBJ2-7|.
CASSAGSRGAF
TGTGCCAGCAGCGCCGGGAGTCGGGGGGCCTTC
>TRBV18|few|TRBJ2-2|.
CASSTQTGQGTGELFF
TGTGCCAGCTCAACACAGACCGGGCAGGGGACCGGGGAGCTGTTTTTT
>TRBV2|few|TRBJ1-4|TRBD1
CASSAGQGVEKLFF
TGTGCCAGCAGCGCCGGACAGGGCGTTGAAAAACTGTTTTTT
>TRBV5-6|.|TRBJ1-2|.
CASSLLAGKLQGYTF
TGTGCCAGCAGCTTGCTCGCCGGGAAACTACAGGGCTACACCTTC
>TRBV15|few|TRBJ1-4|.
CATSGRLTNEKLFF
TGTGCCACCAGCGGTCGGTTAACTAATGAAAAACTGTTTTTT
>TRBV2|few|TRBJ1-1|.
CASPSGGIWEAFF
TGTGCCAGCCCCTCCGGGGGGATTTGGGAAGCTTTCTTT
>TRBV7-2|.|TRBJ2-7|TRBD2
CASSFAGGPSYEQYF
TGTGCCAGCAGCTTCGCGGGGGGACCCTCCTACGAGCAGTACTTC
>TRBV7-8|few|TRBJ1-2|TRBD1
CASSLGQNYGYTF
TGTGCCAGCAGCTTGGGACAGAACTATGGCTACACCTTC
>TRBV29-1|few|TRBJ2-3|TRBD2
CSVQTSGGTDTQYF
TGCAGCGTCCAAACTAGCGGGGGGACAGATACGCAGTATTTT
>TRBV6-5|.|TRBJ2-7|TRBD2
CASSPSSGGAYEQYF
TGTGCCAGCAGCCCAAGTAGCGGGGGGGCCTACGAGCAGTACTTC
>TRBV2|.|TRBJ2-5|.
CASISGETQYF
TGTGCCAGCATTTCTGGAGAGACCCAGTACTTC
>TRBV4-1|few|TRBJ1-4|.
CASSQGHEVNEKLFF
TGTGCCAGCAGCCAAGGTCACGAGGTGAATGAAAAACTGTTTTTT
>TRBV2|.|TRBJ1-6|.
CASSLDSSNSPLHF
TGTGCCAGCAGCTTGGACAGCTCTAATTCACCCCTCCACTTT
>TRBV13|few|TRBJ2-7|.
CASSLSFSSYEQYF
TGTGCCAGCAGCTTAAGCTTCAGTTCTTACGAGCAGTACTTC
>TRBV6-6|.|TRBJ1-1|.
CASSYSTGYTEAFF
TGTGCCAGCAGTTACTCAACAGGTTACACTGAAGCTTTCTTT
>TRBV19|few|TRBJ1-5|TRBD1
CASSETGGHQPQHF
TGTGCCAGTAGTGAGACAGGGGGCCATCAGCCCCAGCATTTT
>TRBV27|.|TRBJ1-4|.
CASRTNEKLFF
TGTGCCAGCAGAACAAATGAAAAACTGTTTTTT
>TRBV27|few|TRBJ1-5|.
CASSSIRSNQPQHF
TGTGCCAGCAGTTCAATCAGAAGCAATCAGCCCCAGCATTTT
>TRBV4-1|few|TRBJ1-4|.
CASSQATASNKATNEKLFF
TGCGCCAGCAGCCAAGCGACAGCTTCGAATAAAGCAACTAATGAAAAACTGTTTTTT
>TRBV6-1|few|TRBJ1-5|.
CASSEFSNQPQHF
TGTGCCAGCAGTGAATTTAGCAATCAGCCCCAGCATTTT
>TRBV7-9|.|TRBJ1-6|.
CAAEGGMDNSPLHF
TGTGCAGCCGAGGGAGGGATGGATAATTCACCCCTCCACTTT
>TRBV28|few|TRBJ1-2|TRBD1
CASSPGTETNYGYTF
TGTGCCAGCAGTCCAGGGACAGAGACTAACTATGGCTACACCTTC
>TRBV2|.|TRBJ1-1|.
CASSPRREWAFF
TGTGCCAGCAGCCCACGGAGGGAATGGGCTTTCTTT
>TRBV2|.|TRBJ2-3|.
CASNQGTSTDTQYF
TGTGCCAGCAACCAAGGGACAAGCACAGATACGCAGTATTTT
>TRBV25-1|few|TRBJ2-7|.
CASSDIQDRVHEQYF
TGTGCCAGCAGTGATATTCAGGATAGGGTACACGAGCAGTACTTC
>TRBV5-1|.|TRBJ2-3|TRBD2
CASSLDVTSGYTDTQYF
TGCGCCAGCAGCTTGGATGTGACTAGCGGTTACACAGATACGCAGTATTTT
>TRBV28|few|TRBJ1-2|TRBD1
CASSLPDRGDGYTF
TGTGCCAGCAGTTTACCAGACAGGGGAGATGGCTACACCTTC